Shown below are 23 T cell receptor beta chains from a single sample sequenced in a study of brain T cells in children with intractable seizures (dated by TCRdb to the early 2020s). The time point label of this sample denotes: resected brain tissue, or blood drawn just prior to surgery. The method behind the library was the immunoSEQ multiplex PCR assay. TCRdb provides this immuneACCESS table in a form limited to in-frame rearrangements. Some clones are lacking; in checked studies, under half of them reflect an unresolved V gene, and why the rest are absent is not known. The sample data list approximately 23,000 clones, and under 95% of these were observed just once. The ten largest clones take up 6.4% of the sample. The source was peripheral blood, collected at surgery. Receptors were obtained from a boy aged 5-17 years with focal cortical dysplasia and intractable seizures.

This sequence joins TRBV24-1 and TRBJ2-1, with TRBD1 as a possible D gene (5 bases). V lost 1 base and J lost 2, with 17 bases in between. The CDR3 loop spans 18 amino acids. Germline values: CDR1 KGHDR, CDR2 SFDVKD. The CDR3 DNA reads TGTGCCACCAGTGATTTCCGCTCCGGTTGGACAACCTACAATGAGCAGTTCTTC. Protein sequence: CATSDFRSGWTTYNEQFF.

The CDR3: CASSQDRGGPETQYF. The CDR3 nucleotides are TGTGCCAGCAGCCAAGATCGAGGGGGGCCTGAGACCCAGTACTTC. The chain uses TRBV4-2 and TRBJ2-5; tentatively, D is TRBD1 or TRBD2 (6 bases each). This CDR3 has 15 amino acids. Deletions cut 0 bases from V and 5 bases from J, with 13 bases between. Germline CDR1 reads LGHNA; CDR2 reads YNFKEQ.

V is TRBV11-2 and J is TRBJ2-1, with D uncertain. Trimming took off 5 bases at V and 8 bases at J, with 7 bases between the two ends. Germline V gives CDR1 SGHAT, CDR2 FQNNGV. This CDR3 comprises 11 residues. DNA of the CDR3: TGTGCCAGCAGCCTCAGCCATGAGCAGTTCTTC. Amino acid sequence: CASSLSHEQFF.

This sequence joins TRBV27 and TRBJ1-6; 9 nucleotides align to TRBD1. The CDR3 length is 14 residues. The trim removed 3 bases at V and 7 bases at J, leaving 1 base unmatched. Germline lookup yields CDR1 MNHEY and CDR2 SMNVEV (reference sequence). The CDR3 nucleotides are TGTGCCAGCAGTTTTGGGACAGGGAATTCACCCCTCCACTTT. This translates into CASSFGTGNSPLHF.

The chain uses TRBV28 and TRBJ1-5, with D perhaps matching TRBD1 (5 bases). Trimming shortened V by 8 bases and J by 0 bases, and 8 bases separated the two germline ends. CDR1 and CDR2 (germline): MDHEN, SYDVKM. This CDR3 contains 13 residues. Written as DNA, the CDR3 is TGTGCCAGCGGGACGCCTAGCAATCAGCCCCAGCATTTT. Amino acid sequence: CASGTPSNQPQHF.

The chain carries TRBV3-1 (or the pseudogene TRBV3-2) and TRBJ2-4; D is possibly TRBD2 (6 bases). This CDR3 region has 15 residues. Trimming took 0 bases from V and 8 from J, leaving 14 bases between them. CDR1 is LGHDT and CDR2 is YNNKEL in the germline V gene (reference sequence). In DNA, the CDR3 is TGTGCCAGCAGCCAAGAGGGGGAGGTGCGGGACATTCAGTACTTC. Protein product: CASSQEGEVRDIQYF.

This sequence joins TRBV4-1 and TRBJ1-1; D is undetermined. The CDR3 sequence is 15 residues long. From germline, CDR1 is MGHRA and CDR2 YSYEKL. V lost 6 bases and J lost 1, with 15 bases in between. CDR3 sequence reads: CASRPSPTGNTEAFF. The CDR3 DNA sequence: TGCGCCAGCAGACCATCCCCTACGGGGAACACTGAAGCTTTCTTT.

This clone showed up just once. V and J are TRBV7-9 and TRBJ2-2, with TRBD2 matching 7 bases. This CDR3 has 16 residues. Germline V gives CDR1 SEHNR, CDR2 FQNEAQ (reference sequence). Trimming cost V 4 bases and J 6 bases; bases outside gene matches: 11. The CDR3 DNA sequence: TGTGCCAGCAGCTCCGGTGGAGGGAGGGGCCCCGGGGAGCTGTTTTTT. Protein product: CASSSGGGRGPGELFF.

The genes are TRBV12-5 and TRBJ2-5, with D perhaps TRBD1 or TRBD2 (6 bases each). This CDR3 region has 14 residues. CDR1 is LGHNT, CDR2 FRNRAP, per germline. Trimming stripped 1 base from V and 5 bases from J, with 11 bases between. CDR3 residues: CASGLGLGGETQYF. In nucleotides, the CDR3 is TGTGCTAGTGGTTTGGGACTAGGGGGGGAGACCCAGTACTTC.

V and J are TRBV2 and TRBJ1-3; TRBD1 matches at 7 bases. The V segment lost 6 bases and the J segment 2 bases; nucleotides outside the gene matches: 10. The CDR3 is 16 amino acids. CDR1 is SNHLY and CDR2 is FYNNEI in the germline V gene. CDR3 nucleotides: TGTGCCAGCAGAGTTACAGGGGAACGGGCTGGAAACACCATATATTTT. It encodes CASRVTGERAGNTIYF.

This rearrangement joins TRBV5-4 to TRBJ2-3; 7 bases align to TRBD2. In germline, CDR1 is SGHNT, CDR2 YYREEE (reference sequence). This CDR3 has 19 amino acids. V shed 3 bases and J 4 bases; nucleotides not matched to a gene: 20. The CDR3 region is CASSSYRRTIAGEADTQYF. In DNA, the CDR3 is TGTGCCAGCAGCTCCTACCGACGAACTATTGCGGGAGAGGCAGATACGCAGTATTTT.

This clone showed up just once. The J gene is TRBJ1-1, the V gene TRBV18, with TRBD1 matching 8 bases. The junction had 3 bases not matched to a gene; V was cut back by 5 bases and J by 1 base. Germline V gene data show CDR1 as KGHSH and CDR2 as LQKENI. The CDR3 is 14 amino acids. The CDR3 DNA sequence: TGTGCCAGCTCAACAACAGGGGGGAACACTGAAGCTTTCTTT. Amino acids: CASSTTGGNTEAFF. Based on the CDR3 plus reference TRBV18 and TRBJ1-1, the full variable domain is NAGVMQNPRHLVRRRGQEARLRCSPMKGHSHVYWYRQLPEEGLKFMVYLQKENIIDESGMPKERFSAEFPKEGPSILRIQQVVRGDSAAYFCASSTTGGNTEAFFGQGTRLTVV.

The J gene is TRBJ2-5, the V gene TRBV4-1; TRBD2 matches at 8 bases. This CDR3 comprises 19 residues. Germline CDR1 is MGHRA and CDR2 is YSYEKL. Trimming took 1 base from V and 5 from J; bases not matched to a gene: 18. The CDR3 region has the DNA TGCGCCAGCAGCCAAGGTATGTTGGGACTAGGTGTGTCTTCGGAGACCCAGTACTTC. Amino acids: CASSQGMLGLGVSSETQYF.

V is TRBV4-1 and J is TRBJ2-7; possible D gene TRBD2, 5 bases. This CDR3 is 15 amino acids long. V lost 1 base and J lost 4, with 14 bases in between. Germline V gene data show CDR1 as MGHRA and CDR2 as YSYEKL. CDR3 region: CASSQGIGDWYEQYF. CDR3 nucleotide sequence: TGCGCCAGCAGCCAAGGTATCGGGGATTGGTACGAGCAGTACTTC.

The chain combines TRBV7-9 with TRBJ2-7; 7 positions agree with TRBD1. The germline V gene encodes CDR1 SEHNR and CDR2 FQNEAQ (reference sequence). The V segment lost 5 bases and the J segment 3 bases; nucleotides outside the gene matches: 4. The CDR3 sequence is 13 residues long. This CDR3 is CASSVGTDYEQYF. The CDR3 nucleotides are TGTGCCAGCAGCGTCGGGACAGACTACGAGCAGTACTTC.

The rearrangement uses TRBV29-1 and TRBJ2-1; 14 bases are shared with TRBD2. Germline trimming cut 1 base from V and 6 bases from J; bases unmatched to any gene: 5. Per the germline V gene, CDR1 is SQVTM and CDR2 is ANQGSEA. The CDR3 loop spans 16 amino acids. This chain's CDR3 is CSVEGGTSGGLNEQFF. CDR3 sequence (DNA): TGCAGCGTTGAAGGGGGGACTAGCGGGGGCCTCAATGAGCAGTTCTTC.

The rearrangement joins TRBV19 to TRBJ2-1, with 15 bases fitting TRBD2. This CDR3 is built from 18 residues. The junction had 6 bases not matched to a gene; V was cut back by 6 bases and J by 0 bases. Germline V lookup: CDR1 LNHDA, CDR2 SQIVND (reference sequence). The CDR3: CASSRTSGGDSSYNEQFF. CDR3 nucleotides: TGTGCCAGTAGCAGGACTAGCGGGGGGGATAGCTCCTACAATGAGCAGTTCTTC.

The chain carries TRBV3-1 (or the pseudogene TRBV3-2) and TRBJ1-3; no firm D call. Trimming removed 4 bases at V and 2 bases at J, with 9 bases between. CDR3 size: 14 residues. Germline V gene sequence: CDR1 LGHDT, CDR2 YNNKEL (reference sequence). DNA for the CDR3: TGTGCCAGCAGCCCCGGACTAACTGGAAACACCATATATTTT. Translated, it gives CASSPGLTGNTIYF.

The rearrangement uses TRBV10-3 and TRBJ2-1; no clear D. Germline V gives CDR1 ENHRY, CDR2 SYGVKD. V lost 7 bases and J lost 7, with 17 bases in between. The CDR3 extends over 14 amino acids. The CDR3 DNA is TGTGCCATCAACGATCCCCTTACAAAGAATGAGCAGTTCTTC. This sequence encodes CAINDPLTKNEQFF.

This clone has only a few counts. CDR3 in amino acids: CASSLAGSNQPQHF. The CDR3 bases are TGTGCCAGCAGCTTAGCTGGTAGCAATCAGCCCCAGCATTTT. This chain links TRBV7-9 with TRBJ1-5; no firm D call. The V end was cut by 0 bases, the J end by 0 bases, with 3 bases between. The CDR3 is 14 amino acids. CDR1 and CDR2 from the germline V gene are SEHNR and FQNEAQ (reference sequence).

The rearrangement links TRBV3-1 (or the pseudogene TRBV3-2) to TRBJ1-1, with D tentatively TRBD1 (5 bases). Germline assignment: CDR1 LGHDT and CDR2 YNNKEL (reference sequence). Trimming stripped 4 bases from V and 1 base from J, with 7 bases between. The CDR3 totals 13 residues. For the CDR3, the DNA is TGTGCCAGCAGCCGAACAGGGAACACTGAAGCTTTCTTT. This sequence encodes CASSRTGNTEAFF.

V is TRBV28 and J is TRBJ1-1; perhaps TRBD1 as D (6 bases). Germline V lookup: CDR1 MDHEN, CDR2 SYDVKM. The CDR3 has 15 residues. V lost 2 bases and J lost 5, with 15 bases in between. In DNA, the CDR3 is TGTGCCAGCAGTTTAATTCAGGGGTTGTTGACTGAAGCTTTCTTT. Protein: CASSLIQGLLTEAFF.

The chain employs TRBV15 and TRBJ1-1, with TRBD1 as a possible D gene (6 bases). Germline V gene sequence: CDR1 LNHNV, CDR2 YYDKDF (reference sequence). This CDR3 is 13 amino acids long. V dropped 1 base and J dropped 11 bases, with 14 bases sitting between them. The CDR3 sequence: CATSRASSGEAFF. The CDR3 nucleotides are TGTGCCACCAGCAGAGCTTCATCAGGGGAGGCTTTCTTT.